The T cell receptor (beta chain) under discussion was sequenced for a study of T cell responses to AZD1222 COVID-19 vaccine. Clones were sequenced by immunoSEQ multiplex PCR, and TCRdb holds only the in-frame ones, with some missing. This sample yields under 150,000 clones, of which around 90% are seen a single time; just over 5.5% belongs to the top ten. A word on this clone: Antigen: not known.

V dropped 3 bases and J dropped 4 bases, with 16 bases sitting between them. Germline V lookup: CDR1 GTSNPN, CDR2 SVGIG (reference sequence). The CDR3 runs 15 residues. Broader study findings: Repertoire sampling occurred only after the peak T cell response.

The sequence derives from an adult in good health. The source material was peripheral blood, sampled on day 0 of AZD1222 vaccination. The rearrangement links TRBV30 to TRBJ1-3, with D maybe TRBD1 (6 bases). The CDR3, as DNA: TGTGCCTGGAGCGCACTTACAGGGACGGGAAACACCATATATTTT. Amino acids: CAWSALTGTGNTIYF.